A single sample is the source of the 19 T cell receptor beta chains below, sequenced in a study of cytomegalovirus exposure and HLA in healthy donors. PCR was performed using 60 Vbeta and 13 Jbeta primers. The protocol was immunoSEQ multiplex PCR, while the TCRdb copy is restricted to in-frame clones and leaves out a portion. The sample lists more than 90,000 clones, approximately 85% occurring once. The specimen sequenced was PBMCs. These receptor sequences come from a man aged 25-45 years in good health and CMV-seronegative.

This chain uses TRBV4-1 with TRBJ2-5; a weak D match, TRBD1 (6 bases). CDR3 length: 13 residues. Germline assignment: CDR1 MGHRA and CDR2 YSYEKL. Trimming cost V 4 bases and J 5 bases, with 11 bases left between them. The CDR3 DNA reads TGCGCCAGCAGCCGTACTAGGGGGGAGACCCAGTACTTC. Its translation: CASSRTRGETQYF.

V is TRBV4-2 and J is TRBJ2-3; a possible D gene is TRBD1 (5 bases). The germline gives CDR1 LGHNA, CDR2 YNFKEQ. V shed 5 bases and J shed 6 bases, with 27 bases lying between them. This CDR3 comprises 18 residues. The CDR3 sequence is CASSITWGSVGPADTQYF. Written as DNA, the CDR3 is TGTGCCAGCAGCATAACCTGGGGCAGTGTGGGGCCAGCGGATACGCAGTATTTT.

The chain combines TRBV10-3 with TRBJ2-7; D gene uncertain. V lost 3 bases and J lost 7, with 16 bases in between. Germline V gene sequence: CDR1 ENHRY, CDR2 SYGVKD. The CDR3 covers 14 residues. This CDR3 reads CAISEGRPEYEQYF. The DNA for the CDR3 is TGTGCCATCAGTGAAGGCAGGCCCGAATATGAGCAGTACTTC.

This sequence joins TRBV15 and TRBJ2-5; TRBD1 might be the D (6 bases). Trimming pared 5 bases from V and 2 bases from J, leaving 15 bases between. This CDR3 comprises 15 residues. The germline gives CDR1 LNHNV, CDR2 YYDKDF (reference sequence). CDR3 residues: CATSEGMRGQETQYF. The CDR3 DNA follows: TGTGCCACCAGCGAGGGGATGAGGGGGCAAGAGACCCAGTACTTC.

The chain has TRBV7-3 and TRBJ2-1; 9 bases line up with TRBD2. The CDR3 runs to 14 residues. The germline V gene encodes CDR1 SGHTA and CDR2 FQGTGA. V shed 8 bases, J shed 5 bases, and the junction held 7 bases outside the gene matches. The DNA for the CDR3 is TGTGCCAGCGGGGCGGGAGGGCCGGACAATGAGCAGTTCTTC. Amino acid sequence: CASGAGGPDNEQFF.

This chain joins TRBV5-6 and TRBJ2-7, with D maybe TRBD1 (6 bases). V was pared by 6 bases and J by 4 bases, with 17 bases between. The germline CDR1 and CDR2 sequences are SGHDT and YYEEEE. There are 14 residues in the CDR3. DNA of the CDR3: TGTGCCAGCATGATCCGGGACAAGAGATACGAGCAGTACTTC. Translating gives CASMIRDKRYEQYF.

About this clone itself: Other DNA sequences in this specimen translate into the identical CDR3. CDR3 coding DNA: TGCGCCAGCAGCCCGGGACAGTTACAAGAGACCCAGTACTTC. Translation gives CASSPGQLQETQYF. The V and J genes are TRBV5-1 and TRBJ2-5; 7 nucleotides agree with TRBD1. From germline, CDR1 is SGHRS and CDR2 YFSETQ. Unmatched junction bases numbered 5, after V lost 4 bases and J lost 2 bases. The CDR3 extends over 14 amino acids.

This clone was observed a handful of times. The rearrangement links TRBV14 to TRBJ2-6; tentatively, D is TRBD1 (6 bases). This CDR3 is built from 13 residues. Trimming took 9 bases from V and 2 from J, leaving 8 bases between them. Germline loops: CDR1 SGHDN, CDR2 FVKESK. The CDR3 loop is CASSGAGANVLTF. DNA of the CDR3: TGTGCCAGTTCAGGGGCTGGGGCCAACGTCCTGACTTTC.

The count of this clone is one. The chain joins TRBV5-1 to TRBJ2-7, with D possibly being TRBD1 (8 bases). There are 15 residues in the CDR3. Trimming cost V 2 bases and J 3 bases, with 15 bases left between them. CDR1 and CDR2 from the germline V gene are SGHRS and YFSETQ. The CDR3 protein is CASSFHRGRGYEQYF. CDR3 nucleotide sequence: TGCGCCAGCAGCTTCCACAGGGGGAGGGGCTACGAGCAGTACTTC. The full variable domain, with the rest looked up from reference TRBV5-1 and TRBJ2-7, is KAGVTQTPRYLIKTRGQQVTLSCSPISGHRSVSWYQQTPGQGLQFLFEYFSETQRNKGNFPGRFSGRQFSNSRSEMNVSTLELGDSALYLCASSFHRGRGYEQYFGPGTRLTVT.

The V gene is TRBV7-9, the J gene TRBJ2-5, with TRBD2 identical over 7 bases. Germline CDR1 and CDR2: SEHNR and FQNEAQ (reference sequence). This CDR3 contains 15 residues. V lost 1 base to trimming and J lost 1 base; unmatched junction nucleotides: 3. CDR3: CASSLVAGPQETQYF. The DNA for the CDR3 is TGTGCCAGCAGCTTAGTAGCGGGCCCCCAAGAGACCCAGTACTTC.

V usage is TRBV6-4 and J usage is TRBJ2-3, with TRBD2 identical over 9 bases. Trimming cost V 0 bases and J 4 bases; bases outside gene matches: 5. The CDR3 sequence is 16 residues long. From germline, CDR1 is MRHNA and CDR2 SNTAGT. CDR3 coding DNA: TGTGCCAGCAGTGACTCGGCGGGGGGGCGGGCAGATACGCAGTATTTT. The encoded protein is CASSDSAGGRADTQYF.

The V gene is TRBV28, the J gene TRBJ2-2; a weak D match, TRBD2 (6 bases). The ends were cut back, 6 bases at V and 4 bases at J, with 18 bases in the middle. The CDR3 loop spans 16 amino acids. Germline CDR1 is MDHEN and CDR2 is SYDVKM. The CDR3 coding sequence is TGTGCCAGCAGCGTAGTGCGGGGAGTGCGCACCGGGGAGCTGTTTTTT. Translated, it gives CASSVVRGVRTGELFF.

V is TRBV30 and J is TRBJ2-7; 7 positions match TRBD1. The CDR3 consists of 15 residues. V dropped 0 bases and J dropped 0; count of bases not matched to a gene: 5. Germline values: CDR1 GTSNPN, CDR2 SVGIG (reference sequence). The CDR3 nucleotides read TGTGCCTGGAGTGTACAGGGACAGTTCTCCTACGAGCAGTACTTC. The encoded protein is CAWSVQGQFSYEQYF.

V and J are TRBV30 and TRBJ2-6; unclear D gene. Trimming took off 4 bases at V and 1 base at J, with 8 bases between the two ends. The CDR3 runs 14 residues. The germline V gene has CDR1 GTSNPN and CDR2 SVGIG (reference sequence). The CDR3 region is CAWNRWSGANVLTF. CDR3 nucleotides: TGTGCCTGGAACCGGTGGTCTGGGGCCAACGTCCTGACTTTC.

V usage is TRBV29-1 and J usage is TRBJ1-1; D unclear. The V and J ends lost 8 bases and 1 base respectively, with 17 bases between them. The CDR3 is 14 amino acids. Germline V CDR1 and CDR2: SQVTM, ANQGSEA. DNA of the CDR3: TGCAGCCTCGCCCGGCAGGCCGGGAACACTGAAGCTTTCTTT. It yields the protein CSLARQAGNTEAFF. The full variable domain, rest sourced from reference TRBV29-1 and TRBJ1-1, is SAVISQKPSRDICQRGTSLTIQCQVDSQVTMMFWYRQQPGQSLTLIATANQGSEATYESGFVIDKFPISRPNLTFSTLTVSNMSPEDSSIYLCSLARQAGNTEAFFGQGTRLTVV.

This chain links TRBV28 with TRBJ2-7; TRBD2 matches 10 bases. Unmatched junction bases numbered 10, after V lost 7 bases and J lost 4 bases. Germline CDR1 is MDHEN and CDR2 is SYDVKM. This CDR3 spans 15 amino acids. CDR3 amino acids: CASTRASGRGYEQYF. In DNA form, the CDR3 reads TGTGCCAGCACCCGGGCGAGCGGGAGGGGGTACGAGCAGTACTTC.

V is TRBV28 and J is TRBJ1-2; TRBD1 aligns across 8 bases. CDR1 is MDHEN and CDR2 is SYDVKM in the germline V gene. The CDR3 sequence is 14 residues long. J lost 3 bases, V lost 5 bases, and 5 bases had no gene match. This CDR3 is CASSDGQGYYGYTF. CDR3 sequence (DNA): TGTGCCAGCAGTGACGGACAGGGTTACTATGGCTACACCTTC.

The chain joins TRBV11-3 to TRBJ2-7; 11 positions agree with TRBD2. The CDR3 loop spans 16 amino acids. Germline CDR1 and CDR2: SGHNT and YENEEA. V gave up 1 base and J gave up 1 base; unmatched junction bases: 3. CDR3 amino acids: CASSLASGGSSYEQYF. The CDR3 bases are TGTGCCAGCAGCTTAGCTAGCGGGGGGTCATCCTACGAGCAGTACTTC.

The rearrangement joins TRBV19 to TRBJ1-5; D uncertain. V was clipped by 7 bases and J by 5 bases, with 12 bases between them. CDR1 LNHDA and CDR2 SQIVND come from the germline V gene (reference sequence). The CDR3 is made up of 13 amino acids. The CDR3 is CASNGQSYQPQHF. The CDR3 DNA follows: TGTGCCAGTAATGGCCAGTCATATCAGCCCCAGCATTTT.